The 20 T cell receptor beta chains presented below share a single source sample, sequenced in a study of blood T cells in healthy people across ages. The use of a sample-barcoded 5' primer and a J-beta primer mix characterized a second PCR of roughly 6 to 11 cycles. Using its own MiXCR run on the 5' RACE reads, TCRdb lists one record per CDR3 protein. The profile shows 600,000 to 850,000 distinct CDR3 sequences, roughly two fifths of them singletons. Input material: blood. These receptors came from a woman aged 55-69 years in good health.

V is TRBV12-3 or TRBV12-4 and J is TRBJ2-2; D call uncertain. The CDR3 totals 12 residues. The V gene lost 5 bases and the J gene lost 6 bases, with 7 bases spanning the gap. The CDR3 nucleotides read TGTGCCAGCAGTGTAGGGCCCGGGGAGCTGTTTTTT. Protein product: CASSVGPGELFF.

Only a few counts were recorded for this clonotype. The chain links TRBV20-1 to TRBJ1-5; the match to TRBD1 covers 7 bases. The CDR3 has 15 amino acids. Germline CDR1 is DFQATT and CDR2 is SNEGSKA (reference sequence). V lost 3 bases and J lost 2; bases outside the gene matches: 7. The chain's CDR3 is CSARTGTAGNQPQHF. As DNA, the CDR3 is TGCAGTGCTAGGACCGGGACAGCAGGCAATCAGCCCCAGCATTTT.

A few counts support this clonotype. The V gene is TRBV20-1, the J gene TRBJ2-3; 7 nucleotides agree with TRBD2. The CDR3 runs to 14 residues. V dropped 4 bases and J dropped 2; count of bases not matched to a gene: 6. Germline V gene sequence: CDR1 DFQATT, CDR2 SNEGSKA (reference sequence). In DNA form, the CDR3 reads TGCAGTGCTAAGGCTAGCGGACACACAGATACGCAGTATTTT. Protein: CSAKASGHTDTQYF.

This clonotype was detected once. Its ends do not fully match the called genes, so a read error is possible. The V and J genes are TRBV6-5 and TRBJ1-5; D gene unclear. CDR3 length: 15 amino acids. Per the germline V gene, CDR1 is MNHEY and CDR2 is SVGAGI. The CDR3 is CASSLSIYSNQPRHF. The CDR3 DNA is TGTGCCAGCTCTTTGTCCATTTATAGCAATCAGCCCCGGCATTTT.

The chain carries TRBV11-2 and TRBJ1-2; D is ambiguous. Germline V lookup: CDR1 SGHAT, CDR2 FQNNGV. This CDR3 is built from 17 residues. V was cut by 0 bases and J by 0 bases, with 14 bases left in between. The CDR3 bases are TGTGCCAGCAGCTTAGATAGGAAGGGCTTGGCTAACTATGGCTACACCTTC. Its translation: CASSLDRKGLANYGYTF.

This clonotype was seen a single time. The rearrangement joins TRBV18 to TRBJ2-5, with no clear D. Germline values: CDR1 KGHSH, CDR2 LQKENI. CDR3 size: 13 residues. Trimming shortened V by 5 bases and J by 3 bases, and 10 bases separated the two germline ends. CDR3 protein: CASSALREETQYF. The CDR3 DNA follows: TGTGCCAGCTCAGCCCTTCGGGAAGAGACCCAGTACTTC.

This chain links TRBV9 with TRBJ2-5, with 11 bases matching TRBD1. Gene TRBJ2-4 matches the end of the DNA better, so the J call may be wrong. CDR1 and CDR2 from the germline V gene are SGDLS and YYNGEE. This CDR3 is 20 amino acids long. CDR3 bases: TGTGCCAGCAGCAGACAGACCGGGACAGGGGGTCCCGGCGGCAAAAACATTCAGTACTTC. Its protein is CASSRQTGTGGPGGKNIQYF.

The genes are TRBV7-9 and TRBJ2-3; D is perhaps TRBD2 (5 bases). V was clipped by 5 bases and J by 2 bases, with 14 bases between them. There are 15 residues in the CDR3. The germline V gene encodes CDR1 SEHNR and CDR2 FQNEAQ (reference sequence). The CDR3 here is CASSHGLPATDTQYF. CDR3 in DNA: TGTGCCAGCAGCCACGGACTCCCCGCCACAGATACGCAGTATTTT.

The chain links TRBV7-2 to TRBJ2-7; TRBD2 matches 8 bases. This CDR3 spans 16 amino acids. The V segment lost 4 bases and the J segment 5 bases; nucleotides outside the gene matches: 13. Germline V gene data show CDR1 as SGHTA and CDR2 as FQGNSA. CDR3 sequence: CASSSAGAGVFDEQYF. CDR3 sequence (DNA): TGTGCCAGCAGCTCGGCGGGAGCGGGAGTCTTTGACGAGCAGTACTTC.

Concerning this clonotype: A read error may account for a junction end that differs from germline. V is TRBV7-7 and J is TRBJ2-1, with 7 bases identical to TRBD1. The CDR3 totals 16 residues. The germline gives CDR1 SSHAT, CDR2 FNYEAQ (reference sequence). CDR3 amino acids: CASSLGQGDSYNEQFF. CDR3 nucleotides: TGTGCTAGCAGCTTAGGGCAGGGGGATTCGTACAATGAGCAGTTCTTC.

In this sample, this clonotype turned up many times. This chain uses TRBV7-2 with TRBJ2-7; 7 nucleotides match TRBD2. V trimming: 4 bases; J trimming: 2 bases; junction bases outside the gene matches: 5. Germline CDR1 and CDR2: SGHTA and FQGNSA. The CDR3 totals 14 residues. CDR3 protein: CASSSRRGAYEQYF. For the CDR3, the DNA is TGTGCCAGCAGCTCTAGACGGGGGGCCTACGAGCAGTACTTC.

This clonotype was detected many times. This rearrangement joins TRBV20-1 to TRBJ2-7; D gene ambiguous. Deletions cut 0 bases from V and 5 bases from J, with 11 bases between. Germline V CDR1 and CDR2: DFQATT, SNEGSKA (reference sequence). This CDR3 comprises 13 residues. The CDR3, as DNA: TGCAGTGCTAGAGATGGTAATTGGGACGAGCAGTACTTC. It encodes CSARDGNWDEQYF.

The rearrangement uses TRBV7-3 and TRBJ1-2; D perhaps matches TRBD1 (6 bases). The CDR3 sequence is 15 residues long. Trimming removed 1 base at V and 2 bases at J, with 11 bases between. Per the germline V gene, CDR1 is SGHTA and CDR2 is FQGTGA. CDR3 protein: CASSLRPGENYGYTF. The DNA of the CDR3 is TGTGCCAGCAGCTTAAGGCCAGGGGAGAACTATGGCTACACCTTC.

The sample holds many counts of this clonotype. CDR3 residues: CSALANYGYTF. The CDR3 DNA reads as TGCAGTGCTTTAGCTAACTATGGCTACACCTTC. The chain links TRBV20-1 to TRBJ1-2; D is unclear. From germline, CDR1 is DFQATT and CDR2 SNEGSKA (reference sequence). The CDR3 sequence is 11 residues long. The V end was cut by 5 bases, the J end by 0 bases, with 4 bases between.

The rearrangement joins TRBV4-3 to TRBJ2-2; D could derive from TRBD1 or TRBD2 (5 bases each). CDR1 is LGHNA, CDR2 YSLEER, per germline. V lost 3 bases and J lost 4, with 18 bases in between. CDR3 length: 17 residues. CDR3 residues: CASSHRPGRAPTGELFF. CDR3 in DNA: TGCGCCAGCAGCCACCGACCGGGACGAGCGCCCACCGGGGAGCTGTTTTTT.

As regards this clonotype: A read error may explain this, as a much larger clone is one base away. This rearrangement joins TRBV7-2 to TRBJ2-1; TRBD1 or TRBD2 may be the D gene (5 bases each). Per the germline V gene, CDR1 is SGHTA and CDR2 is FQGNSA. The CDR3 spans 14 residues. The germline V and J ends were trimmed by 4 bases and 10 bases, with 17 bases remaining between them. In DNA, the CDR3 is TGTGCCAGCAGCTCGGGACGGGTTACCTACGAGCAGTTCTTC. Amino acids: CASSSGRVTYEQFF.

The genes are TRBV7-2 and TRBJ2-2, with D tentatively TRBD1 or TRBD2 (6 bases each). V lost 7 bases to trimming and J lost 6 bases, with 18 bases between them. Germline V CDR1 and CDR2: SGHTA, FQGNSA. The CDR3 contains 15 residues. CDR3 in DNA: TGTGCCAGCACCGATAGTGGGGGGCCGGCCGGGGAGCTGTTTTTT. It yields the protein CASTDSGGPAGELFF.

CDR3 sequence: CASSSSPLAGRILGTDTQYF. In nucleotides, the CDR3 is TGTGCCAGCAGCTCCTCCCCCCTAGCGGGGCGAATCCTCGGCACAGATACGCAGTATTTT. The J gene is TRBJ2-3, the V gene TRBV11-2; 9 positions agree with TRBD2. Per germline, CDR1 SGHAT and CDR2 FQNNGV. The CDR3 extends over 20 amino acids. V lost 4 bases to trimming and J lost 1 base; unmatched junction nucleotides: 18. The variable domain in full, with the rest retrieved from reference TRBV11-2 and TRBJ2-3, is EAGVAQSPRYKIIEKRQSVAFWCNPISGHATLYWYQQILGQGPKLLIQFQNNGVVDDSQLPKDRFSAERLKGVDSTLKIQPAKLEDSAVYLCASSSSPLAGRILGTDTQYFGPGTRLTVL.

The chain carries TRBV9 and TRBJ2-1, with 11 bases identical to TRBD2. Germline values: CDR1 SGDLS, CDR2 YYNGEE. The CDR3 has 18 amino acids. The V gene end was trimmed by 2 bases and the J gene end by 2 bases; junction bases not matched to a gene: 9. The CDR3 is CASSVTSGSAHAYNEQFF. CDR3 nucleotides: TGTGCCAGCAGCGTTACTAGCGGGAGTGCCCACGCCTACAATGAGCAGTTCTTC.

The chain couples TRBV30 to TRBJ2-1; D ambiguous. Per the germline V gene, CDR1 is GTSNPN and CDR2 is SVGIG (reference sequence). This CDR3 is 12 amino acids long. V shed 0 bases and J shed 8 bases, with 8 bases lying between them. The CDR3 bases are TGTGCCTGGAGTGTTGTCGGTTATGAGCAGTTCTTC. This translates into CAWSVVGYEQFF.